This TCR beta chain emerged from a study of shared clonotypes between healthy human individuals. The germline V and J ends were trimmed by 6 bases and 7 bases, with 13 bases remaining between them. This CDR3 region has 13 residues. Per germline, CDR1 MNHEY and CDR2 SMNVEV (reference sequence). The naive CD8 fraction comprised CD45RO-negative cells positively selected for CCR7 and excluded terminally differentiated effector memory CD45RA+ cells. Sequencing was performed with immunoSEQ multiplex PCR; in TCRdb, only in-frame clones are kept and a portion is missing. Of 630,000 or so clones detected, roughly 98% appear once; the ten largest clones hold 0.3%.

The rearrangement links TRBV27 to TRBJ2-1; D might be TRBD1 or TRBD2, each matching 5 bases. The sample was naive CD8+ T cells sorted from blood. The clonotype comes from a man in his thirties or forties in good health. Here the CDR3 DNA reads TGTGCCAGCAGACCGGGGCTGAGGAATGAGCAGTTCTTC. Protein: CASRPGLRNEQFF.